Sequencing of this TCR beta chain was carried out in a study of T cell responses to AZD1222 COVID-19 vaccine. This clone was detected only a few times. The target antigen is unknown. Here immunoSEQ multiplex PCR was the method, and the copy in TCRdb shows in-frame clones only, minus some. The data contain 85,000 to 90,000 clones, roughly nine tenths of them seen just once; the ten biggest clones take up 4% to 5%. General observations from the study: Clonal diversity may have been underestimated, and the donors were mostly white British, with more females than males. Unmutated variant regions are reportedly the target of nearly half of TCRs that are spike-specific. Repertoires were sampled only after the peak T cell response.

With V trimmed by 5 bases and J by 3 bases, 7 bases remained unmatched. This CDR3 is built from 15 residues. The V gene's germline CDR1 is MNHNY and CDR2 SVGAGI (reference sequence). This sequence originates from an adult who received the AZD1222 COVID-19 vaccine. V gene TRBV6-6 combines with J gene TRBJ1-3; 7 bases match TRBD1. This sample comprised peripheral blood, obtained 28 days after the second AZD1222 dose. CDR3 sequence reads: CASSARQGYGNTIYF. The CDR3 DNA reads TGTGCCAGCAGTGCGAGACAGGGTTATGGAAACACCATATATTTT.